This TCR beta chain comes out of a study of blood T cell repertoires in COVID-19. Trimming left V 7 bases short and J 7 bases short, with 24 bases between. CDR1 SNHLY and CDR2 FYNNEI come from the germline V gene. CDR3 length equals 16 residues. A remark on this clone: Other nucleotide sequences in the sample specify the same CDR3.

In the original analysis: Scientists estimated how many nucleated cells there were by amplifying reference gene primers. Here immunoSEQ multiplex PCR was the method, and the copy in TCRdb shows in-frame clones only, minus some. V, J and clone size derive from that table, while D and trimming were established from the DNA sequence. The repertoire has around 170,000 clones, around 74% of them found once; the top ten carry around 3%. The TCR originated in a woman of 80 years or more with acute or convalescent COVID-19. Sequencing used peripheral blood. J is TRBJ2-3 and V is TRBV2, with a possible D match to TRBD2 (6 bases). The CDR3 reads CASISTYVLAGNTQYF. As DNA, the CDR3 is TGTGCCAGCATTTCAACCTACGTACTAGCTGGGAATACGCAGTATTTT.